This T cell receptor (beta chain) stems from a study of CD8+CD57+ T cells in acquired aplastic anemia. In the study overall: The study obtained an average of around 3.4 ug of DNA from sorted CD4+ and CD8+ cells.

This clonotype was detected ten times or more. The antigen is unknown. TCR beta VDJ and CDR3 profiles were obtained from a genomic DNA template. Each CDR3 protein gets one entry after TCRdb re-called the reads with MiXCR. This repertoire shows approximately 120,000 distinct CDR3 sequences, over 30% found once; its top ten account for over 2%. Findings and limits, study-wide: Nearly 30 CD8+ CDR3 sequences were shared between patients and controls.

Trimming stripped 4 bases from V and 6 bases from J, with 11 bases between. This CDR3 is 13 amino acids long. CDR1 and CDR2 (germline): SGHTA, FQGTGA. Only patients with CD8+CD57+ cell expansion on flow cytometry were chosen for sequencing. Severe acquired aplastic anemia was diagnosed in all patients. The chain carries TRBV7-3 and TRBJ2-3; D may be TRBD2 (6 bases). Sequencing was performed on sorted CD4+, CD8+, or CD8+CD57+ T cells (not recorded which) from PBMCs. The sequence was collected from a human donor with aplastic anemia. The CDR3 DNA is TGTGCCAGCAGCTCAACTAGCTCCGATACGCAGTATTTT. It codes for CASSSTSSDTQYF. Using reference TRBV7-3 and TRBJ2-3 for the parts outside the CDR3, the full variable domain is GAGVSQTPSNKVTEKGKYVELRCDPISGHTALYWYRQSLGQGPEFLIYFQGTGAADDSGLPNDRFFAVRPEGSVSTLKIQRTERGDSAVYLCASSSTSSDTQYFGPGTRLTVL.